This T cell receptor (beta chain) originates from a study of blood T cell repertoires in COVID-19. Study overall: The study drew acute and convalescent COVID-19 samples from the United States, Italy and Spain. Sources were T cells, B-cell-depleted T cells, or PBMCs; the material itself was cDNA or gDNA.

In the authors' methods: By means of reference gene primer amplification, nucleated cell counts were estimated. This table comes from immunoSEQ multiplex PCR, and its TCRdb copy is limited to in-frame clones, with some not included. V, J and clone size were drawn from that table, and D and trimming were deduced from the DNA. The table lists about 150,000 clones, roughly 84% of them singletons. The sample consisted of peripheral blood. This TCR was recovered from a man between 18 and 35 years old with active or convalescent COVID-19.

CDR3 protein: CASSSGPRSSYEQYF. CDR3 nucleotide sequence: TGTGCCAGCAGCTCCGGCCCTCGGAGCTCCTACGAGCAGTACTTC. The chain is built from TRBV9 and TRBJ2-7, with D uncertain. V lost 4 bases, J lost 0 bases, and 14 bases lay in between. This CDR3 has 15 residues. In germline, CDR1 is SGDLS, CDR2 YYNGEE.